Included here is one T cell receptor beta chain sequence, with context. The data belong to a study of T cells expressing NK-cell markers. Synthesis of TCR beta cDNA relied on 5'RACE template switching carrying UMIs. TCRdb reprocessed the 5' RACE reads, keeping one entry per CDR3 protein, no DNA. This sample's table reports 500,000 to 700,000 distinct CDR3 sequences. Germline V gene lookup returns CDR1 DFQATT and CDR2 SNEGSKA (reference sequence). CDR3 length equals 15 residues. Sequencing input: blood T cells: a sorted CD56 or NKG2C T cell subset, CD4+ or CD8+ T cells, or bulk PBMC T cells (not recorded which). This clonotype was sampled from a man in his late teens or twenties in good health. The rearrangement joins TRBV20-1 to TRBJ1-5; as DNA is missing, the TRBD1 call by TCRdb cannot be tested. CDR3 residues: CSARVGQGFNQPQHF.